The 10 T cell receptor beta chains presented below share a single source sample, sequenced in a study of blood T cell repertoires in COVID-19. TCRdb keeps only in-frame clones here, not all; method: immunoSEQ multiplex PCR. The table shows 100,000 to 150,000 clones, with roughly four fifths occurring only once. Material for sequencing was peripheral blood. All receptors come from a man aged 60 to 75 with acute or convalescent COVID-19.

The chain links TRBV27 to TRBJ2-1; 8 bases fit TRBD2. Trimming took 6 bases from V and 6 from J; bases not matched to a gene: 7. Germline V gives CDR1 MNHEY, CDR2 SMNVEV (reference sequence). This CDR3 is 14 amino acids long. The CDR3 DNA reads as TGTGCCAGCAGCAGTGGCACTAGCGGCAATGAGCAGTTCTTC. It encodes CASSSGTSGNEQFF.

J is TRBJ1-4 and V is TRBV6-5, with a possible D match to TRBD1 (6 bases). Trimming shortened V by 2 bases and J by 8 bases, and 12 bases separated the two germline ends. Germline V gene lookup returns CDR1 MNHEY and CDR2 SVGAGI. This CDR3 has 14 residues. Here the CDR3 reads CASSYTGRGEKLFF. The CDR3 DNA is TGTGCCAGCAGTTACACAGGGCGCGGGGAAAAACTGTTTTTT.

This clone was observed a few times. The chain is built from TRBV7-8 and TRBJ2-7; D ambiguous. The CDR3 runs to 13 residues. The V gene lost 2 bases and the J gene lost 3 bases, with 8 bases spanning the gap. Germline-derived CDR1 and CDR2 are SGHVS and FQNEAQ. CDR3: CASSLLGDYEQYF. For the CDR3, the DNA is TGTGCCAGCAGCTTATTGGGCGACTACGAGCAGTACTTC.

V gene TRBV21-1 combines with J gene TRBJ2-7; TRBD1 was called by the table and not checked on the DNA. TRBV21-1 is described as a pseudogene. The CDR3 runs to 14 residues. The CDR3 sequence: CASSGRQDSGEQYF. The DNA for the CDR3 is TGTGCCAGCAGCGGGAGACAGGACTCAGGCGAGCAGTACTTC.

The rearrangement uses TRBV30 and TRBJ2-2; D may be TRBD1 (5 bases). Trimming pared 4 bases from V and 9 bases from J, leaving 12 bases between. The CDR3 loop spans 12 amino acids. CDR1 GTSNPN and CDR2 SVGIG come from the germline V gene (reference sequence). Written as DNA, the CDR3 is TGTGCCTGGAAAGTGGGGCCCCGGGAGCTGTTTTTT. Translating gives CAWKVGPRELFF.

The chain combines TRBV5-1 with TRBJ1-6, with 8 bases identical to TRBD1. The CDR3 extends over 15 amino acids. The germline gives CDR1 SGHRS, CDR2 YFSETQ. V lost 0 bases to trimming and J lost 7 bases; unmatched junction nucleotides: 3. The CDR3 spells CASSLAGQGNSPLHF. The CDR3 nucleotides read TGCGCCAGCAGCTTGGCCGGACAGGGAAATTCACCCCTCCACTTT.

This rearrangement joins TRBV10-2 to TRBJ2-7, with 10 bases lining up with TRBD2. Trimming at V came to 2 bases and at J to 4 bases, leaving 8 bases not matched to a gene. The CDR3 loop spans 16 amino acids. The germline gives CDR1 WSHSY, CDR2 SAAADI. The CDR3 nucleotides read TGCGCCAGCAGTGAGAGGGCTAGCGGGAGTAGGTACGAGCAGTACTTC. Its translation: CASSERASGSRYEQYF.

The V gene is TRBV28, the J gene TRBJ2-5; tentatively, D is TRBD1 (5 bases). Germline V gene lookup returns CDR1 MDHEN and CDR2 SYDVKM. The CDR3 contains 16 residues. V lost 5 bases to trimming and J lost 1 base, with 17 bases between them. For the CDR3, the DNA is TGTGCCAGCAGTCTCAGCCCAGGGTTCGGCCAAGAGACCCAGTACTTC. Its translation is CASSLSPGFGQETQYF.

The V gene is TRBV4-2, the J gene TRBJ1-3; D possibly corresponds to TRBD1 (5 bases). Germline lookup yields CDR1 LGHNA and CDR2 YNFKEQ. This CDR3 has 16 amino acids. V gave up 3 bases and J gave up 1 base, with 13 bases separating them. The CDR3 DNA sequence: TGTGCCAGCAGCCATTCAGGGAAACTTTCTGGAAACACCATATATTTT. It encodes CASSHSGKLSGNTIYF.

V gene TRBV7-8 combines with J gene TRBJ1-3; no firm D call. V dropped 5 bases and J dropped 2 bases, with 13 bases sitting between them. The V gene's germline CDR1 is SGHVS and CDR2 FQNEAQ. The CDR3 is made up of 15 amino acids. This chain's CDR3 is CASSITAGTGNTIYF. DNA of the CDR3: TGTGCCAGCAGCATCACCGCGGGGACTGGAAACACCATATATTTT.